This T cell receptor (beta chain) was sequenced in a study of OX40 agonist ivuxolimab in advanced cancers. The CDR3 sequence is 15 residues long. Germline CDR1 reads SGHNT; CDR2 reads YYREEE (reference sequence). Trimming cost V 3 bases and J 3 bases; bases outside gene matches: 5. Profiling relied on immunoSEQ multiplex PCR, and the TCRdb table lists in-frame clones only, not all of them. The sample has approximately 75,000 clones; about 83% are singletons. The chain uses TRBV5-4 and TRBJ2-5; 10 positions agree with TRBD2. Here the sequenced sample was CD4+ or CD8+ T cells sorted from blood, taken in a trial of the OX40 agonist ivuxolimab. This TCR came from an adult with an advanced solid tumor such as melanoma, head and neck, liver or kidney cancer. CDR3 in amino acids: CASSSTTSGKETQYF. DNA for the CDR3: TGTGCCAGCAGCTCCACCACTAGCGGGAAAGAGACCCAGTACTTC.